The clone carrying this T cell receptor beta chain appeared many times. Trimming shortened V by 1 base and J by 6 bases, and 10 bases separated the two germline ends. The CDR3 has 13 amino acids. This sample is drawn from a study of response to subunit inactivated influenza vaccine. From the RT-PCR reads, TCRdb called clonotypes with MiXCR, one entry per CDR3 protein. The profile covers 550,000 to 800,000 distinct CDR3 sequences, with about 14% appearing a single time and 6% to 8% taken by the ten largest. The V gene is TRBV12-3 or TRBV12-4, the J gene TRBJ2-7; the D is unclear. This sample comprised PBMCs from blood, obtained less than 15 days before vaccination. The TCR comes from a middle-aged man who received an inactivated influenza vaccine. The CDR3 sequence is CASSLDKGIEQYF. DNA of the CDR3: TGTGCCAGCAGTTTAGATAAGGGCATCGAGCAGTACTTC.